Sequencing of this T cell receptor (beta chain) was carried out in a study of a mutant IDH1 vaccine in newly diagnosed glioma (TCRdb year 2021). About the study as a whole: Vaccination was initiated 4-6 weeks after radiotherapy alone, or concurrently with temozolomide cycles in the chemotherapy-containing groups. The roughly 32 treated patients were around 62% male and around 38% female, with a mean age of roughly 40 years. Prior to enrollment, standard therapy consisting of radiotherapy alone, temozolomide alone, or radiochemotherapy with temozolomide had been administered to patients, with the combination being received by most patients. Visit V12 was the week-35 safety follow-up and visit V13 was the week-47 end of study. Peripheral blood was collected at six visits: V03 (baseline), V05, V07, V10, V12 and V13. For exploratory analyses, 25 to 30 treated patients had longitudinal TCRB deep sequencing done wherever samples were available.

Worth noting for this clone: The target of this receptor is not known. No much larger clonotype is one base removed from it; base qualities were not supplied.

V lost 1 base and J lost 4 bases; the stretch between them is 10 bases long. CDR1 SGHAT and CDR2 FQDESV were looked up in the germline V gene (reference sequence). Including cysteine and phenylalanine, the CDR3 has 14 amino acids. The sequence is cut down to CDR3 DNA, 42 bases in frame from base 1. The method behind the library was the immunoSEQ multiplex PCR assay. Rearranged TCR beta chain sequences were amplified using the hsTCRB Kit according to the manufacturer's protocol. Sequencing of TCRB libraries was carried out on an Illumina MiSeq. The paper's data handling went like this. The proprietary platform of the kit vendor was used for demultiplexing, trimming and gene mapping. TCRdb holds this immuneACCESS table with in-frame rearrangements only. Some clones are missing; in checked studies, unresolved V genes explain under half, and the rest has no known cause. From that table come the V and J calls and clone size; the DNA was used to work out D and trimming. This sample holds about 32,000 clones; 78% were observed only once. The top ten constitute about 10% of the sample.

Points the paper makes about the study in general: PBMC samples for TCRB deep sequencing were selected based on availability. Immune responses induced by the vaccine were seen in approximately 93% of patients across multiple MHC alleles. The authors noted that analyses of patient blood samples could not be reproduced because of sample limitations. No apparent relationship was observed between pseudoprogression and alterations in the top peripheral T cell clonotypes detected by TCRB sequencing.

What the time point label conveys for this sample: week 35, safety follow-up. A 20-mer mutant IDH1 peptide at 300 micrograms in Montanide made up each vaccine dose, which was injected subcutaneously together with topical imiquimod. Across visits V03 through V10, patients got a total of eight vaccinations, given in weeks 1, 3, 5, 7, 11, 15, 19 and 23. All donors had newly diagnosed IDH1-mutant astrocytomas of WHO grade 3 or 4 that showed loss of nuclear ATRX. The samples were drawn from NOA16, a multicentre, single-arm, open-label phase I trial in Germany that tested a mutant IDH1 peptide vaccine in humans for the first time. The DNeasy Blood and Tissue Kit was used to extract genomic DNA from EDTA blood for TCRB sequencing.

This TCR was recovered from a woman between 40 and 55 years old with glioma. The specimen comprised PBMCs, sampled from a glioma patient whose treatment included an IDH1 peptide vaccine. The chain employs TRBV11-1 and TRBJ1-1; TRBD1 is a possible D gene, resting on 5 matching bases. The CDR3 protein is CASSLGRGSTEAFF. The nucleotide sequence reads TGTGCCAGCAGCTTAGGGCGGGGGAGCACTGAAGCTTTCTTT.